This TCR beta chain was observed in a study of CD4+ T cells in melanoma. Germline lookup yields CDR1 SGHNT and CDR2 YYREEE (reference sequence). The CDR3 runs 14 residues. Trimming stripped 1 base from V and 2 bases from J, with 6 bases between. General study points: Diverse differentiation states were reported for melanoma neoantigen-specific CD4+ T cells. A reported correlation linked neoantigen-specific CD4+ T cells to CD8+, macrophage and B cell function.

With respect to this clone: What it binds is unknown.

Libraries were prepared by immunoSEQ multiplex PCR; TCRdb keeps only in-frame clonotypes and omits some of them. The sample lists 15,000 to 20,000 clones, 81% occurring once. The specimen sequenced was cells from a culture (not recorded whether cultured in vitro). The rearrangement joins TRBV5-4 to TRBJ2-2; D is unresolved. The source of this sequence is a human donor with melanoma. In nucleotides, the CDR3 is TGTGCCAGCAGCTTGCTCACAAACACCGGGGAGCTGTTTTTT. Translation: CASSLLTNTGELFF.